The T cell receptor (beta chain) under discussion was sequenced for a study of blood T cell repertoires in COVID-19. Study-wide context: Spain, Italy and the United States supplied samples that represented acute and convalescent COVID-19.

Sequencing was performed with immunoSEQ multiplex PCR; in TCRdb, only in-frame clones are kept and a portion is missing. The table shows some 82,000 clones, with around 83% occurring only once. The CDR3 spans 15 residues. The V end was cut by 1 base, the J end by 4 bases, with 13 bases between. Germline values: CDR1 SGHNT, CDR2 YENEEA. This sequence was found in an elderly man with active or convalescent COVID-19. Sequenced material: peripheral blood. The chain carries TRBV11-3 and TRBJ2-5; D is possibly TRBD1 (6 bases). The CDR3: CASSLGQGNTETQYF. CDR3 in DNA: TGTGCCAGCAGCTTAGGCCAGGGGAATACAGAGACCCAGTACTTC.